The 3 T cell receptor beta chains below were found in one sample sequenced in a study of human T cells and chemical hapten exposure. TCRdb called the RACE reads again in MiXCR, with one record for every CDR3 protein. The profile covers some 82,000 distinct CDR3 sequences, with 6.5% to 8% appearing a single time and 1% to 1.5% taken by the ten largest. Time point given: patch test 2, 6 weeks after DPC sensitization. Treatment here: therapeutic diphenylcyclopropenone sensitization with weekly scalp DPC. The source material was whole blood, sampled in connection with sensitization to the hapten diphenylcyclopropenone (DPC). The origin of the receptors is a woman in her twenties or thirties with alopecia areata. Some clones in this sample may be carry-over from other donors' samples.

The chain combines TRBV2 with TRBJ2-3; 8 bases align to TRBD2. The CDR3 consists of 16 residues. J gave up 6 bases and V 1 base, and 9 bases lay outside the gene matches. CDR1 SNHLY and CDR2 FYNNEI come from the germline V gene. CDR3 in DNA: TGTGCCAGCAGTGAAGAGAGCGGGGGACCCGGGGATACGCAGTATTTT. This encodes CASSEESGGPGDTQYF.

This clonotype has more than one count but fewer than ten. The V call is TRBV28, the J call TRBJ2-6; D is undetermined. CDR1 is MDHEN and CDR2 is SYDVKM in the germline V gene. The CDR3 sequence is 13 residues long. V shed 5 bases and J shed 9 bases, with 11 bases lying between them. The CDR3 region is CASSDGPLNVLTF. The CDR3 bases are TGTGCCAGCAGTGACGGACCGCTCAACGTCCTGACTTTC.

The sample holds many counts of this clonotype. This chain joins TRBV4-2 and TRBJ2-6, with D unresolved. This CDR3 has 16 residues. Germline V gene lookup returns CDR1 LGHNA and CDR2 YNFKEQ. Trimming pared 0 bases from V and 2 bases from J, leaving 8 bases between. Written as DNA, the CDR3 is TGTGCCAGCAGCCAAGATCTGGCAGCTGGGGCCAACGTCCTGACTTTC. This gives the protein CASSQDLAAGANVLTF.